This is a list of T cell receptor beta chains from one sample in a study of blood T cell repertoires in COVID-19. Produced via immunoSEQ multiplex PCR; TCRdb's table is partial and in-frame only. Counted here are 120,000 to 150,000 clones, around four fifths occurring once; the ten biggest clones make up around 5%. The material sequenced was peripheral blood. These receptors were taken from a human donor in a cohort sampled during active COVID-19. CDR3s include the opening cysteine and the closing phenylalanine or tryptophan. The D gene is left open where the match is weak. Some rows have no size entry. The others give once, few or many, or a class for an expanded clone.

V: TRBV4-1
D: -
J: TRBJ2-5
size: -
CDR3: CASSQERSGGWETQYF
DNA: TGCGCCAGCAGCCAAGAGAGATCAGGAGGTTGGGAGACCCAGTACTTC

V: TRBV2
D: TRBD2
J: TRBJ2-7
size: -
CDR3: CASNRLAANEQYF
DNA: TGTGCCAGTAATAGACTAGCGGCTAACGAGCAGTACTTC

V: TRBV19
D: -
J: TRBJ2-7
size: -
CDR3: CASSINRESVQYF
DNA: TGTGCCAGTAGTATAAACAGGGAATCGGTGCAGTACTTC

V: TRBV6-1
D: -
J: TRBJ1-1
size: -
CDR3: CASSEGPLEAFF
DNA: TGTGCCAGCAGTGAAGGGCCTTTGGAGGCTTTCTTT

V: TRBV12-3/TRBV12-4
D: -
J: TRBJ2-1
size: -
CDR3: CASSLGARNEQFF
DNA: TGTGCCAGCAGTTTAGGTGCCAGAAATGAGCAGTTCTTC

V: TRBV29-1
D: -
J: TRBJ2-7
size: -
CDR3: CSVGGQGNYEQYF
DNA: TGCAGCGTTGGCGGCCAGGGGAACTACGAGCAGTACTTC

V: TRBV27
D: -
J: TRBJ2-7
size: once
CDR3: CASSLEAGYEQYF
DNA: TGTGCCAGCAGTTTAGAGGCGGGGTACGAGCAGTACTTC

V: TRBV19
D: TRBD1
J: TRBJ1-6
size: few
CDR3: CASSIMDGQGGLHF
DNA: TGTGCCAGTAGTATTATGGACGGACAGGGCGGCCTCCACTTT

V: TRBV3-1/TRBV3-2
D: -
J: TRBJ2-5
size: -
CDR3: CASSQARGAGETQYF
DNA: TGTGCCAGCAGCCAAGCCAGGGGTGCAGGAGAGACCCAGTACTTC

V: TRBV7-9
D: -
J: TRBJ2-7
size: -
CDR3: CASSLAGAVYEQYF
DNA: TGTGCCAGCAGCTTAGCTGGGGCGGTCTACGAGCAGTACTTC

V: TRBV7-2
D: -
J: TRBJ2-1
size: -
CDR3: CASSFGPFF
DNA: TGTGCCAGCAGCTTCGGTCCGTTCTTC

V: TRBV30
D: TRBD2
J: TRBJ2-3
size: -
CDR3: CAWTTSGRGDTQYF
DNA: TGTGCCTGGACAACTAGCGGGAGAGGAGATACGCAGTATTTT

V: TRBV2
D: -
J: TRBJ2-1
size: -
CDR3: CASRERYNEQFF
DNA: TGTGCCAGCAGGGAGAGATACAATGAGCAGTTCTTC

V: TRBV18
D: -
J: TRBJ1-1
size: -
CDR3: CASSLTGDTEAFF
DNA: TGTGCCAGCTCACTCACGGGGGACACTGAAGCTTTCTTT

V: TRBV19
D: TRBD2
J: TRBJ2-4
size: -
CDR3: CASSLKAGVPKNIQYF
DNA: TGTGCCAGTAGCTTGAAAGCGGGAGTGCCCAAAAACATTCAGTACTTC

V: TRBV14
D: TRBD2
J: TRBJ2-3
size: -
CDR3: CASSQRLAGVEDTQYF
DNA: TGTGCCAGCAGCCAACGGCTAGCGGGGGTTGAAGATACGCAGTATTTT

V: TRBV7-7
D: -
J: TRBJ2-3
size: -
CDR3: CASSSTPSTDTQYF
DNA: TGTGCTAGCAGCTCGACTCCTAGCACAGATACGCAGTATTTT

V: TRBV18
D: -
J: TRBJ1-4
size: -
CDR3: CASSPGGPSTNEKLFF
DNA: TGTGCCAGCTCACCAGGAGGGCCGTCAACTAATGAAAAACTGTTTTTT

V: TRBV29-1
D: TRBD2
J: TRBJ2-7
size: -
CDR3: CSVELAGGYEQYF
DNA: TGCAGCGTGGAACTAGCGGGGGGATACGAGCAGTACTTC

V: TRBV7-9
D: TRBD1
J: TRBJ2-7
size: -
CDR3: CASSPGQGSYYEQYF
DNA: TGTGCCAGCAGCCCGGGACAGGGATCGTACTACGAGCAGTACTTC

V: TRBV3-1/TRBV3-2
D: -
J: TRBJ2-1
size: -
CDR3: CASSQPGGSYNEQFF
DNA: TGTGCCAGCAGCCAACCCGGTGGTTCCTACAATGAGCAGTTCTTC

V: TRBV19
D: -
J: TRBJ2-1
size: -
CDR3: CASRARGYNEQFF
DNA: TGTGCCAGTAGAGCCCGGGGCTACAATGAGCAGTTCTTC

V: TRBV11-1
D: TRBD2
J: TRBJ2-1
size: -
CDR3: CASGHSGSSYNEQFF
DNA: TGTGCCAGCGGTCATAGCGGGAGCTCCTACAATGAGCAGTTCTTC

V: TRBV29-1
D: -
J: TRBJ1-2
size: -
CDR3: CSVEDLGTTTNYGYTF
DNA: TGCAGCGTTGAAGATCTCGGGACTACTACTAACTATGGCTACACCTTC

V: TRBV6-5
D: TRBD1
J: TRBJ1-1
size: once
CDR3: CASSRTGGAEAFF
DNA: TGTGCCAGCAGCCGTACAGGGGGGGCTGAAGCTTTCTTT

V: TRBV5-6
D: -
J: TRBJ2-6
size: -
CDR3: CASSLASGGGANVLTF
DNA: TGTGCCAGCAGCTTGGCATCAGGTGGTGGGGCCAACGTCCTGACTTTC

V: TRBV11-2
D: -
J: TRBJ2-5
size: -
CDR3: CASSLGSQETQYF
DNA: TGTGCCAGCAGCTTAGGTTCTCAAGAGACCCAGTACTTC

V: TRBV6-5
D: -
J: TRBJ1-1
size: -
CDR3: CASSYSGTLNTEAFF
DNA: TGTGCCAGCAGTTACTCGGGCACTCTGAACACTGAAGCTTTCTTT

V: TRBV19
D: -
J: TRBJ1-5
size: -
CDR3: CASSIEPTGYSNQPQHF
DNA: TGTGCCAGTAGTATAGAACCGACAGGATATAGCAATCAGCCCCAGCATTTT

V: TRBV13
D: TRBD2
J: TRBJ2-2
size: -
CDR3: CASSLAAGVTGELFF
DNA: TGTGCCAGCAGCTTAGCAGCGGGAGTGACCGGGGAGCTGTTTTTT

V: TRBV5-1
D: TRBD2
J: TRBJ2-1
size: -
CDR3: CASRPGLAGVEQFF
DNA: TGCGCCAGCAGACCCGGACTAGCGGGAGTTGAGCAGTTCTTC

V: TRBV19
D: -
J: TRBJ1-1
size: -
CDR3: CASRRTAMNTEAFF
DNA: TGTGCCAGCCGAAGAACAGCTATGAACACTGAAGCTTTCTTT

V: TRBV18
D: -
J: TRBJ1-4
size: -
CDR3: CASSPDRLATNEKLFF
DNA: TGTGCCAGCTCACCAGACAGACTTGCAACTAATGAAAAACTGTTTTTT

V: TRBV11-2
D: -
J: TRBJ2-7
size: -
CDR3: CASSLGLGPYEQYF
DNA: TGTGCCAGCAGCTTAGGTCTGGGGCCCTACGAGCAGTACTTC

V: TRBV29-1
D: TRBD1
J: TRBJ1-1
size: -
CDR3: CSVPDRGHVSEAFF
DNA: TGCAGCGTTCCCGACAGGGGGCATGTATCTGAAGCTTTCTTT

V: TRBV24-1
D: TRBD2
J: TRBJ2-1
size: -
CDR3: CATSDLPLIGGGSNEQFF
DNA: TGTGCCACCAGTGATTTACCCCTTATTGGCGGGGGGTCTAATGAGCAGTTCTTC

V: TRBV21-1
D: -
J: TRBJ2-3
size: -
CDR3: CASSKGGDRARKTTDTQYF
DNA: TGTGCCAGCAGCAAAGGGGGCGACAGGGCGCGGAAAACCACAGATACGCAGTATTTT

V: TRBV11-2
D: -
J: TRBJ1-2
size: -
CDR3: CASSLPGGGARIGYTF
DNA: TGTGCCAGCAGCCTTCCCGGTGGGGGGGCTCGGATCGGCTACACCTTC

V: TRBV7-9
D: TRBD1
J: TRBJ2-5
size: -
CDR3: CASRPDDRGEETQYF
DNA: TGTGCCAGCAGACCTGACGACAGGGGAGAAGAGACCCAGTACTTC

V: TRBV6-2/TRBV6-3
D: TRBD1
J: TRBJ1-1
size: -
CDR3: CASSLLGDRNTEAFF
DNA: TGTGCCAGCAGCCTACTGGGGGACAGGAACACTGAAGCTTTCTTT

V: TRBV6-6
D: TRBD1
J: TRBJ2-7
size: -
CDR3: CASSYTGVSYEQYF
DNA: TGTGCCAGCAGTTACACAGGGGTTAGCTACGAGCAGTACTTC

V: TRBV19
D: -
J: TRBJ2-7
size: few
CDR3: CASSTGAGLNEQYF
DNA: TGTGCCAGTAGTACTGGAGCAGGGCTTAACGAGCAGTACTTC